One and the same sample provided the 15 T cell receptor beta chains below, sequenced in a study of blood T cell repertoires in COVID-19. Method: immunoSEQ multiplex PCR; TCRdb's copy keeps in-frame clones and lacks some. The table has around 200,000 clones, about 84% seen once; the top ten hold 5.5% to 7.5%. Sequencing was performed on peripheral blood. These receptors came from a human donor in a cohort sampled during active COVID-19.

The chain has TRBV9 and TRBJ2-7; D is unclear. V was pared by 0 bases and J by 2 bases, with 9 bases between. Germline V CDR1 and CDR2: SGDLS, YYNGEE. The CDR3 contains 14 residues. Here the CDR3 DNA reads TGTGCCAGCAGCGTAGTGGCTGATACCTACGAGCAGTACTTC. It yields the protein CASSVVADTYEQYF.

For the CDR3, the DNA is TGTGCCAGTAGTGCACAGGGCAGAGATACGCAGTATTTT. It specifies CASSAQGRDTQYF. The J gene is TRBJ2-3, the V gene TRBV19, with a tentative D call TRBD1 (6 bases). The CDR3 is 13 residues long. Trimming took off 5 bases at V and 5 bases at J, with 11 bases between the two ends. In germline, CDR1 is LNHDA, CDR2 SQIVND (reference sequence). Combining the CDR3 with reference TRBV19 and TRBJ2-3 gives the whole variable domain DGGITQSPKYLFRKEGQNVTLSCEQNLNHDAMYWYRQDPGQGLRLIYYSQIVNDFQKGDIAEGYSVSREKKESFPLTVTSAQKNPTAFYLCASSAQGRDTQYFGPGTRLTVL.

V gene TRBV5-1 combines with J gene TRBJ2-5, with 8 bases identical to TRBD1. This CDR3 is 15 amino acids long. Per germline, CDR1 SGHRS and CDR2 YFSETQ. V trimming: 4 bases; J trimming: 4 bases; junction bases outside the gene matches: 9. As DNA, the CDR3 is TGCGCCAGCAGCGGCGGACAGGGAGGAACAGAGACCCAGTACTTC. Translation: CASSGGQGGTETQYF.

The V gene is TRBV6-5, the J gene TRBJ1-2; 7 nucleotides match TRBD1. The CDR3 runs 14 residues. The J segment lost 5 bases and the V segment lost 6 bases, leaving 9 bases of the junction unmatched. The germline CDR1 and CDR2 sequences are MNHEY and SVGAGI. In DNA, the CDR3 is TGTGCCAGCAGGGGAACAGGGGATGAGTATGGCTACACCTTC. Encoded protein: CASRGTGDEYGYTF.

This clone was seen more than once but under ten times. CDR3 amino acids: CASSAGRADYGYTF. CDR3 bases: TGTGCCAGCAGTGCAGGCAGGGCTGACTATGGCTACACCTTC. The V call is TRBV2, the J call TRBJ1-2, with D possibly being TRBD1 (5 bases). Germline V CDR1 and CDR2: SNHLY, FYNNEI. V shed 4 bases and J shed 3 bases, with 12 bases lying between them. The CDR3 is 14 residues long.

J is TRBJ2-2 and V is TRBV7-8; 7 bases are a match to TRBD2. The CDR3 has 16 amino acids. Trimming at V came to 2 bases and at J to 5 bases, leaving 8 bases not matched to a gene. The germline gives CDR1 SGHVS, CDR2 FQNEAQ. The CDR3: CASSLSLRGMTGELFF. In nucleotides, the CDR3 is TGTGCCAGCAGCTTAAGTTTGCGGGGGATGACCGGGGAGCTGTTTTTT.

The rearrangement links TRBV29-1 to TRBJ1-1, with 7 positions matching TRBD1. J gave up 4 bases and V 8 bases, and 19 bases lay outside the gene matches. Germline CDR1 reads SQVTM; CDR2 reads ANQGSEA. This CDR3 is 16 amino acids long. CDR3 amino acids: CSSIGATGADVTEAFF. CDR3 bases: TGCAGCTCCATTGGGGCCACAGGGGCAGATGTCACTGAAGCTTTCTTT.

The CDR3 nucleotides read TGTGCCAGCAGCTTAGATCTGGACAGAGCCTACGAGCAGTACTTC. This encodes CASSLDLDRAYEQYF. This chain links TRBV7-9 with TRBJ2-7; D may be TRBD1 (6 bases). Germline V lookup: CDR1 SEHNR, CDR2 FQNEAQ (reference sequence). This CDR3 has 15 amino acids. V was shortened by 1 base and J by 2 bases, with 12 bases between the two germline ends.

This chain joins TRBV27 and TRBJ1-6; 7 bases match TRBD1. The CDR3 contains 14 residues. Germline-derived CDR1 and CDR2 are MNHEY and SMNVEV (reference sequence). V gave up 2 bases and J gave up 10 bases; unmatched junction bases: 5. This chain's CDR3 is CASSLRQGGSPLHF. The CDR3 DNA reads TGTGCCAGCAGTTTACGACAGGGTGGCTCACCCCTCCACTTT.

This clone came up a few times. This chain joins TRBV27 and TRBJ2-2; 9 nucleotides agree with TRBD1. This CDR3 has 15 amino acids. With V trimmed by 4 bases and J by 5 bases, 5 bases remained unmatched. CDR1 MNHEY and CDR2 SMNVEV come from the germline V gene (reference sequence). CDR3 residues: CASSSATGGTGELFF. The CDR3, as DNA: TGTGCCAGCAGTTCGGCGACAGGGGGTACCGGGGAGCTGTTTTTT.

The chain combines TRBV19 with TRBJ2-5; tentatively, D is TRBD1 (6 bases). The CDR3 has 14 residues. Trimming pared 6 bases from V and 5 bases from J, leaving 16 bases between. Germline V lookup: CDR1 LNHDA, CDR2 SQIVND (reference sequence). CDR3: CASRVQGGGETQYF. CDR3 in DNA: TGTGCCAGTAGGGTACAGGGCGGTGGGGAGACCCAGTACTTC. The variable domain in full, completed from reference TRBV19 and TRBJ2-5, reads DGGITQSPKYLFRKEGQNVTLSCEQNLNHDAMYWYRQDPGQGLRLIYYSQIVNDFQKGDIAEGYSVSREKKESFPLTVTSAQKNPTAFYLCASRVQGGGETQYFGPGTRLLVL.

This chain connects TRBV2 to TRBJ1-4; no reliable D call. The CDR3 covers 16 residues. The V gene's germline CDR1 is SNHLY and CDR2 FYNNEI. Between the trimmed V and J ends, which lost 1 base and 6 bases, there was a span of 15 bases. Here the CDR3 DNA reads TGTGCCAGCAGTGAAGGGCGGAGGGAGGTGGATGAAAAACTGTTTTTT. Encoded protein: CASSEGRREVDEKLFF.

This chain joins TRBV7-6 and TRBJ2-1; 8 positions agree with TRBD2. Germline assignment: CDR1 SGHVS and CDR2 FNYEAQ. Trimming cost V 5 bases and J 8 bases; bases outside gene matches: 11. The CDR3 consists of 15 residues. The CDR3 bases are TGTGCCAGCAGCCCGACAATGACGGGGGGGGATGAGCAGTTCTTC. Its protein product is CASSPTMTGGDEQFF.

This sequence joins TRBV20-1 and TRBJ1-2; D is perhaps TRBD1 (5 bases). The germline V gene encodes CDR1 DFQATT and CDR2 SNEGSKA (reference sequence). The CDR3 consists of 15 residues. Trimming removed 3 bases at V and 4 bases at J, with 18 bases between. The CDR3 nucleotides are TGCAGTGCTAGTGTGTCAGACCACGGGGGCTATGGCTACACCTTC. Translation gives CSASVSDHGGYGYTF.

This clone was picked up one time. The V gene is TRBV29-1, the J gene TRBJ1-1; no firm D call. Germline CDR1 SQVTM, CDR2 ANQGSEA. The CDR3 is 11 amino acids. Between the trimmed V and J ends, which lost 4 bases and 7 bases, there was a span of 10 bases. DNA for the CDR3: TGCAGCGTTGCACAAGGAGGTGAAGCTTTCTTT. Translated: CSVAQGGEAFF.